This TCR beta chain was retrieved from a study of blood T cells in healthy people across ages. Study context: Every two T cells gave about one barcoded beta molecule via template switching. Whole-study results and caveats: Significant beta diversity loss was already apparent by age approximately 40, declining roughly linearly.

Notes on this clonotype: Its specificity is unknown.

Sample-barcoded 5' priming and a J-beta primer mix drove a second PCR of about 6 to 12 cycles. The template-switch adaptor, which had 12 random nucleotides, put a tag on each cDNA molecule. Every sample gave at least 2.5 million paired-end reads containing CDR3. TCRdb reanalysed the 5' RACE reads using MiXCR and keeps one entry per CDR3 protein. The sample carries about 800,000 distinct CDR3 sequences, roughly 64% recorded once. The CDR3 loop spans 17 amino acids. Germline lookup yields CDR1 LGHNA and CDR2 YNFKEQ. V was pared by 1 base and J by 1 base, with 6 bases of the junction left unmatched. The source of this sequence is a man aged 25-45 years in good health. The sample taken for sequencing was blood. The chain links TRBV4-2 to TRBJ2-3; 9 bases line up with TRBD2. The CDR3: CASSQVSAGGGTDTQYF. The CDR3 region has the DNA TGTGCCAGCAGCCAAGTCTCTGCGGGAGGGGGCACAGATACGCAGTATTTT.